This is a list of T cell receptor beta chains from one sample in a study of CD8 T cells in Susac syndrome. TCRdb called the immunoSEQ multiplex PCR reads again in MiXCR, with one record for every CDR3 protein. The sample has 150,000 to 200,000 distinct CDR3 sequences; about 95% are singletons. The material sequenced was CD4+ T cells from PBMCs. The receptors stem from a human donor in good health. Each CDR3 is given with its conserved first and last residue. The order of the fields is clone size, D gene, J gene, V gene, CDR3 length, CDR3 protein, CDR3 DNA. The D gene is left open where the match is weak. Clone sizes are given selectively: once, few, many, or a class where the clone is expanded.

. . TRBJ2-1 TRBV6-4 9 CASFNEQFF TGTGCCAGCTTTAATGAGCAGTTCTTC
. TRBD2 TRBJ2-1 TRBV2 16 CASSGGRTSGNNEQFF TGTGCCAGCAGTGGGGGTAGGACTAGCGGTAACAATGAGCAGTTCTTC
. . TRBJ2-6 TRBV4-2 17 CASTTRVGAGGANVLTF TGTGCCAGCACCACCAGGGTTGGCGCCGGTGGGGCCAACGTCCTGACTTTC
. . TRBJ1-1 TRBV30 13 CAWSGREDTEAFF TGTGCCTGGAGCGGCAGGGAAGACACTGAAGCTTTCTTT
. . TRBJ2-7 TRBV6-2/TRBV6-3 13 CASSSLRGGEQYF TGTGCCAGCAGTTCCCTCCGGGGTGGCGAGCAGTACTTC
. TRBD2 TRBJ2-7 TRBV5-1 13 CASGREGHHEQYF TGCGCCAGCGGGCGGGAGGGCCACCACGAGCAGTACTTC
. . TRBJ2-1 TRBV20-1 12 CSARIRHNEQFF TGCAGTGCTAGAATTCGGCACAATGAGCAGTTCTTC
. TRBD2 TRBJ2-3 TRBV20-1 14 CSATPGLAADTQYF TGCAGTGCAACTCCTGGACTAGCGGCAGATACGCAGTATTTT
. . TRBJ1-2 TRBV3-1 11 CASSQGGSYTF TGTGCCAGCAGCCAAGGTGGAAGCTACACCTTC
. TRBD1 TRBJ2-7 TRBV7-2 14 CASSLDRGVGEQYF TGTGCCAGCAGCTTAGACAGGGGGGTCGGCGAGCAGTACTTC
. . TRBJ2-1 TRBV30 12 CAWSISYNEQFF TGTGCCTGGAGTATCTCCTACAATGAGCAGTTCTTC
. . TRBJ2-1 TRBV12-3/TRBV12-4 18 CASSGPGKGPSSYNEQFF TGTGCCAGCAGTGGCCCAGGGAAGGGACCCAGCTCCTACAATGAGCAGTTCTTC
. TRBD1 TRBJ1-5 TRBV20-1 17 CSATSSRDRGLSQPQHF TGCAGTGCTACCTCCTCCCGGGACAGGGGGCTTAGTCAGCCCCAGCATTTT
. . TRBJ1-5 TRBV6-1 13 CASSEEFLLAQHF TGTGCCAGCAGTGAAGAGTTCCTGTTGGCCCAGCATTTT
. . TRBJ2-7 TRBV20-1 15 CSARSDLTRGDEQYF TGCAGTGCTAGGTCGGATCTTACACGGGGTGACGAGCAGTACTTC
. . TRBJ2-1 TRBV5-1 15 CASSLGSGDYDEQFF TGCGCCAGCAGCTTGGGGTCGGGAGATTACGATGAGCAGTTCTTC
. . TRBJ2-5 TRBV28 14 CASSLGQFQETQYF TGTGCCAGCAGTTTGGGCCAGTTCCAAGAGACCCAGTACTTC
once TRBD2 TRBJ2-3 TRBV7-8 16 CASSLKLAGGRDTQYF TGTGCCAGCAGCTTGAAACTAGCGGGAGGGAGGGATACGCAGTATTTT
. . TRBJ2-7 TRBV4-2 14 CASSQAVFLGEQYF TGTGCCAGCAGCCAAGCCGTCTTTTTGGGCGAGCAGTACTTC
. . TRBJ2-1 TRBV6-5 15 CASSYRGSSYNEQFF TGTGCCAGCAGTTACCGTGGGAGCTCCTACAATGAGCAGTTCTTC
once TRBD2 TRBJ2-7 TRBV7-9 14 CASSFGGSSNEQYF TGTGCCAGCAGCTTTGGCGGGAGTTCGAACGAGCAGTACTTC
once . TRBJ2-5 TRBV7-9 14 CASSLEALRETQYF TGTGCCAGCAGCTTGGAGGCCTTAAGGGAGACCCAGTACTTC
. TRBD2 TRBJ2-3 TRBV20-1 15 CSASALAARTDTQYF TGCAGTGCTAGCGCTCTAGCGGCACGCACAGATACGCAGTATTTT
once . TRBJ2-3 TRBV28 14 CASSGLTGTDTQYF TGTGCCAGCAGTGGACTAACCGGGACAGATACGCAGTATTTT
. TRBD2 TRBJ2-1 TRBV20-1 14 CSARTGGGVGEQFF TGCAGTGCTAGAACGGGAGGGGGGGTTGGTGAGCAGTTCTTC
. . TRBJ2-7 TRBV27 14 CASSRAGRPYEQYF TGTGCCAGCAGTAGGGCAGGGCGACCCTACGAGCAGTACTTC
few . TRBJ2-1 TRBV29-1 11 CSVVRSNEQFF TGCAGCGTTGTTCGTAGCAATGAGCAGTTCTTC
once . TRBJ1-4 TRBV27 14 CASSLGGFDEKLFF TGTGCCAGCAGTTTAGGGGGTTTTGATGAAAAACTGTTTTTT
. TRBD1 TRBJ1-5 TRBV28 14 CASVAGQGYQPQHF TGTGCCAGTGTCGCGGGACAGGGATATCAGCCCCAGCATTTT
. . TRBJ1-2 TRBV18 13 CASSGRRAYGYTF TGTGCCAGCTCCGGCCGACGGGCCTATGGCTACACCTTC
. . TRBJ2-4 TRBV7-9 15 CASSLTAAGKNIQYF TGTGCCAGCAGCTTAACTGCGGCAGGCAAAAACATTCAGTACTTC
once . TRBJ1-1 TRBV29-1 15 CSVEDPFLGGTEAFF TGCAGCGTTGAAGATCCCTTTTTGGGGGGCACTGAAGCTTTCTTT
. . TRBJ2-1 TRBV3-1 14 CASSQGTPYNEQFF TGTGCCAGCAGCCAAGGGACGCCGTACAATGAGCAGTTCTTC
few TRBD2 TRBJ2-3 TRBV11-1 15 CASEPGLAGPDTQYF TGTGCCAGCGAGCCGGGACTAGCGGGACCCGATACGCAGTATTTT
once TRBD2 TRBJ2-1 TRBV7-9 17 CASSLYPRLAGVNEQFF TGTGCCAGCAGCCTTTACCCAAGACTAGCGGGAGTCAATGAGCAGTTCTTC
once TRBD2 TRBJ2-7 TRBV30 15 CAWSVGTSGTYEQYF TGTGCCTGGAGTGTAGGGACTAGCGGGACCTACGAGCAGTACTTC
. TRBD1 TRBJ1-1 TRBV4-3 14 CASSQLTGVAEAFF TGCGCCAGCAGCCAGCTAACAGGGGTCGCTGAAGCTTTCTTT
. . TRBJ2-7 TRBV14 14 CASSRQARSYEQYF TGTGCCAGCAGCCGACAGGCCCGCTCCTACGAGCAGTACTTC
few . TRBJ1-5 TRBV9 12 CASSVGNQPQHF TGTGCCAGCAGCGTAGGGAATCAGCCCCAGCATTTT
. TRBD1 TRBJ1-2 TRBV5-1 15 CASSLTDRGVKGYTF TGCGCCAGCAGCCTAACCGACAGGGGAGTAAAAGGCTACACCTTC
. TRBD2 TRBJ2-7 TRBV20-1 14 CSAHISGSDYEQYF TGCAGTGCACATATTAGCGGGAGTGACTACGAGCAGTACTTC
few . TRBJ2-1 TRBV5-1 12 CASSPPMDEQFF TGCGCCAGCAGCCCACCCATGGATGAGCAGTTCTTC
. . TRBJ2-3 TRBV24-1 14 CATSDPGGKDTQYF TGTGCCACCAGTGACCCAGGCGGGAAAGATACGCAGTATTTT
. . TRBJ2-1 TRBV12-3/TRBV12-4 14 CASSPETPRNEQFF TGTGCCAGCAGCCCAGAGACTCCTAGGAATGAGCAGTTCTTC
. . TRBJ1-1 TRBV29-1 15 CSVRFGPLPNTEAFF TGCAGCGTTCGGTTCGGACCGCTCCCGAACACTGAAGCTTTCTTT
. . TRBJ1-4 TRBV3-1 13 CASSQDRESQMFF TGTGCCAGCAGCCAAGATCGGGAAAGCCAGATGTTTTTT
once . TRBJ2-7 TRBV10-3 12 CAIKVGEYEQYF TGTGCCATCAAGGTCGGAGAATACGAGCAGTACTTC
. TRBD2 TRBJ2-1 TRBV29-1 12 CSARTSNSEQFF TGCAGCGCCCGGACTAGCAATAGTGAGCAGTTCTTC
. . TRBJ2-7 TRBV19 17 CASSPTPLWAPPGEQYF TGTGCCAGTAGTCCGACCCCCCTCTGGGCGCCCCCGGGCGAGCAGTACTTC
. . TRBJ2-5 TRBV7-9 14 CASSQHGNQETQYF TGTGCCAGCAGCCAACATGGAAATCAAGAGACCCAGTACTTC
. . TRBJ2-5 TRBV18 15 CASSPQRGAGETQYF TGTGCCAGCTCACCACAAAGGGGCGCCGGGGAGACCCAGTACTTC
. . TRBJ2-7 TRBV20-1 11 CSARETYEQYF TGCAGTGCTAGAGAGACCTACGAGCAGTACTTC
. TRBD2 TRBJ2-7 TRBV7-2 14 CASSRTSGAYEQYF TGTGCCAGCAGTCGAACTAGCGGAGCCTACGAGCAGTACTTC
. . TRBJ2-7 TRBV4-2 22 CASSQVIFAPSLDSALRAVPRF TGTGCCAGCAGCCAAGTAATCTTCGCCCCTTCACTTGATTCGGCTCTACGAGCAGTACCTCGCTTC
. . TRBJ2-6 TRBV30 16 CAWSGDTTSGANVLTF TGTGCCTGGAGTGGGGACACTACTTCTGGGGCCAACGTCCTGACTTTC
. TRBD1 TRBJ2-3 TRBV19 14 CASSRDSATDTQYF TGTGCCAGTAGCCGGGACAGTGCGACAGATACGCAGTATTTT
. TRBD2 TRBJ2-1 TRBV29-1 18 CSVEGIRTSGRALNEQFF TGCAGCGTTGAAGGTATCCGGACTAGCGGGAGGGCCCTCAATGAGCAGTTCTTC
. . TRBJ2-2 TRBV30 19 CAWSVVRGTLFANTGELFF TGTGCCTGGAGTGTAGTCAGGGGTACTCTGTTCGCGAACACCGGGGAGCTGTTTTTT
. . TRBJ2-1 TRBV9 15 CASSVERVSYNEQFF TGTGCCAGCAGCGTTGAGCGGGTCTCCTACAATGAGCAGTTCTTC